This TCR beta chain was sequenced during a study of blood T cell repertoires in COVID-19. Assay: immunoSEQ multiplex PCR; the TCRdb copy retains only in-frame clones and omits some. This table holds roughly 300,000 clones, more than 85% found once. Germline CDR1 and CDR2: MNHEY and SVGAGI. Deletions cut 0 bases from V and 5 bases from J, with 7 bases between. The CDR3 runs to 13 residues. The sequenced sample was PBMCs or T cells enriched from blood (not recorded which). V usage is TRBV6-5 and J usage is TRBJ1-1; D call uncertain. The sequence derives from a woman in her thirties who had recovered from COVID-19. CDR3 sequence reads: CASSYSSLTEAFF. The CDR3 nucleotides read TGTGCCAGCAGTTACTCGAGCTTAACTGAAGCTTTCTTT.